These 20 T cell receptor beta chains share one sample of origin, sequenced in a study of T cell responses to AZD1222 COVID-19 vaccine. Profiled with immunoSEQ multiplex PCR; TCRdb holds only in-frame clones, not every one. The sample has about 150,000 clones, around 90% seen once; the top ten hold about 3.3%. Material: peripheral blood, obtained 28 days after the second AZD1222 dose. These receptors all come from an adult who received the AZD1222 COVID-19 vaccine.

The chain has TRBV6-5 and TRBJ1-2; D gene ambiguous. Looked up from germline, CDR1 is MNHEY and CDR2 is SVGAGI. This CDR3 contains 13 residues. V lost 9 bases, J lost 3 bases, and 14 bases lay in between. The CDR3 spells CASRAGEYYGYTF. CDR3 nucleotides: TGTGCCAGTCGGGCGGGAGAGTACTATGGCTACACCTTC.

The CDR3 region has the DNA TGTGCCAGTAGTGAGCTAGCGGTCTCCTACAATGAGCAGTTCTTC. It translates to CASSELAVSYNEQFF. The chain couples TRBV19 to TRBJ2-1, with TRBD2 identical over 7 bases. After removal of 5 bases from V and 0 bases from J, the junction contained 4 bases not matched to a gene. The CDR3 runs 15 residues. Germline values: CDR1 LNHDA, CDR2 SQIVND (reference sequence).

The rearrangement uses TRBV18 and TRBJ2-4; D not resolved. The V end was cut by 3 bases, the J end by 0 bases, with 6 bases between. CDR1 KGHSH and CDR2 LQKENI come from the germline V gene. The CDR3 runs to 14 residues. CDR3 sequence (DNA): TGTGCCAGCTCACCGAGTGAAGCCAAAAACATTCAGTACTTC. Amino acids: CASSPSEAKNIQYF.

V usage is TRBV28 and J usage is TRBJ2-3; weak D call: TRBD1 (7 bases). CDR1 and CDR2 from the germline V gene are MDHEN and SYDVKM. This CDR3 contains 18 residues. The V end was cut by 5 bases, the J end by 3 bases, with 24 bases between. The CDR3 reads CASSPTRGTDFLTDTQYF. CDR3 coding DNA: TGTGCCAGCAGTCCAACACGCGGGACAGACTTCCTTACAGATACGCAGTATTTT.

This chain links TRBV27 with TRBJ2-1; D is perhaps TRBD1 or TRBD2 (5 bases each). This CDR3 is built from 15 residues. Germline V gene lookup returns CDR1 MNHEY and CDR2 SMNVEV (reference sequence). Trimming took off 7 bases at V and 9 bases at J, with 22 bases between the two ends. This CDR3 is CASTPGPNRRGEQFF. CDR3 DNA sequence: TGTGCCAGCACCCCGGGGCCCAATCGACGGGGTGAGCAGTTCTTC.

The chain recombines TRBV9 with TRBJ1-2, with 9 bases aligning to TRBD1. From germline, CDR1 is SGDLS and CDR2 YYNGEE. V shed 3 bases, J shed 5 bases, and the junction held 5 bases outside the gene matches. CDR3 length equals 14 residues. The CDR3 DNA sequence: TGTGCCAGCAGCGGCACCGGACAGGGGTATGGCTACACCTTC. This translates into CASSGTGQGYGYTF.

The chain employs TRBV6-1 and TRBJ2-3, with 10 bases aligning to TRBD2. Trimming removed 3 bases from V and 1 base from J; junction bases left unmatched: 13. Looked up from germline, CDR1 is MNHNS and CDR2 is SASEGT. CDR3 length: 19 amino acids. This CDR3 is CASSDWGLARGGGTDTQYF. The CDR3 nucleotides read TGTGCCAGCAGTGATTGGGGACTAGCGAGGGGGGGTGGCACAGATACGCAGTATTTT.

V is TRBV4-1 and J is TRBJ1-5; tentative D call: TRBD1 (5 bases). This CDR3 spans 15 amino acids. The ends were cut back, 0 bases at V and 11 bases at J, with 17 bases in the middle. Looked up from germline, CDR1 is MGHRA and CDR2 is YSYEKL. CDR3 in amino acids: CASSQERSGTATQHF. CDR3 sequence (DNA): TGCGCCAGCAGCCAAGAGAGGTCAGGGACGGCCACCCAGCATTTT.

CDR3 sequence: CATDPGGVSNQPQHF. The DNA for the CDR3 is TGTGCCACCGACCCGGGTGGAGTGAGCAATCAGCCCCAGCATTTT. This chain connects TRBV10-3 to TRBJ1-5; D is ambiguous. V lost 10 bases and J 1 base, leaving 17 bases between the germline ends. This CDR3 has 15 amino acids. The germline V gene has CDR1 ENHRY and CDR2 SYGVKD.

The chain recombines TRBV5-3 with TRBJ1-1, with D unresolved. TRBV5-3 is noted as an ORF with a role that remains uncertain. This CDR3 is built from 13 residues. The V gene lost 0 bases and the J gene lost 4 bases, with 7 bases spanning the gap. CDR3 protein: CARSLVRATEAFF. The CDR3, as DNA: TGTGCCAGAAGCTTGGTGAGGGCCACTGAAGCTTTCTTT.

The chain combines TRBV7-9 with TRBJ1-6, with 9 bases lining up with TRBD1. The CDR3 extends over 15 amino acids. CDR1 and CDR2 (germline): SEHNR, FQNEAQ (reference sequence). The V segment lost 7 bases and the J segment 8 bases; nucleotides outside the gene matches: 9. The chain's CDR3 is CASTTGTGFYSPLHF. CDR3 sequence (DNA): TGTGCCAGCACCACCGGGACAGGGTTTTATTCACCCCTCCACTTT.

This clone has just one count. This chain connects TRBV11-2 to TRBJ1-3, with D possibly matching TRBD1 (5 bases). Deletions cut 3 bases from V and 0 bases from J, with 15 bases between. CDR1 and CDR2 from the germline V gene are SGHAT and FQNNGV. The CDR3 is made up of 17 amino acids. The chain's CDR3 is CASSFAVQAASGNTIYF. The CDR3 bases are TGTGCCAGCAGCTTCGCCGTACAGGCAGCCTCTGGAAACACCATATATTTT.

The J gene is TRBJ2-7, the V gene TRBV19; D gene ambiguous. Germline lookup yields CDR1 LNHDA and CDR2 SQIVND (reference sequence). CDR3 length equals 15 residues. The V gene lost 2 bases and the J gene lost 2 bases, with 13 bases spanning the gap. The CDR3 spells CASSIRAGRTYEQYF. In nucleotides, the CDR3 is TGTGCCAGTAGTATACGGGCAGGTAGGACCTACGAGCAGTACTTC.

The V and J genes are TRBV5-6 and TRBJ1-2, with 8 bases that match TRBD1. J was trimmed by 6 bases and V by 7 bases; bases with no gene match: 14. Per germline, CDR1 SGHDT and CDR2 YYEEEE. This CDR3 is built from 15 residues. CDR3 residues: CASFFWTGRLDGYTF. The CDR3 nucleotides are TGTGCCAGCTTTTTTTGGACAGGGCGGTTGGATGGCTACACCTTC.

This chain uses TRBV30 with TRBJ2-2, with D maybe TRBD2 (5 bases). The V and J ends lost 0 bases and 3 bases respectively, with 14 bases between them. The CDR3 has 16 residues. Germline V lookup: CDR1 GTSNPN, CDR2 SVGIG (reference sequence). The CDR3 coding sequence is TGTGCCTGGAGTGTTAGAGGGAAACTGTACACCGGGGAGCTGTTTTTT. Amino acids: CAWSVRGKLYTGELFF. The full variable domain, its missing parts supplied by reference TRBV30 and TRBJ2-2, is SQTIHQWPATLVQPVGSPLSLECTVEGTSNPNLYWYRQAAGRGLQLLFYSVGIGQISSEVPQNLSASRPQDRQFILSSKKLLLSDSGFYLCAWSVRGKLYTGELFFGEGSRLTVL.

The chain is built from TRBV19 and TRBJ2-1, with D possibly TRBD2 on 6 matching bases. The CDR3 is 15 residues long. Trimming left V 7 bases short and J 6 bases short, with 19 bases between. Germline lookup yields CDR1 LNHDA and CDR2 SQIVND (reference sequence). In DNA form, the CDR3 reads TGTGCCAGTACGGCCGGGACTCGGGGGTTCAATGAGCAGTTCTTC. Translating gives CASTAGTRGFNEQFF.

V is TRBV30 and J is TRBJ1-1, with a tentative D call TRBD1 (6 bases). Deletions cut 7 bases from V and 1 base from J, with 16 bases between. CDR3 length: 14 amino acids. Germline CDR1 is GTSNPN and CDR2 is SVGIG (reference sequence). DNA of the CDR3: TGTGCCTCAAATGCTGGGGGCGAGAACACTGAAGCTTTCTTT. Translation gives CASNAGGENTEAFF.

By sample share, this clone is medium-sized (0.01 to 0.1%). The chain is built from TRBV7-9 and TRBJ2-1, with D uncertain. Germline V CDR1 and CDR2: SEHNR, FQNEAQ (reference sequence). The CDR3 length is 12 residues. V was trimmed by 1 base and J by 10 bases, leaving 8 bases between them. The CDR3: CASSLGSQEQFF. The CDR3 DNA sequence: TGTGCCAGCAGCTTAGGTAGTCAGGAGCAGTTCTTC.

This rearrangement joins TRBV19 to TRBJ2-2; 10 nucleotides align to TRBD2. With V trimmed by 5 bases and J by 0 bases, 12 bases remained unmatched. Germline CDR1 is LNHDA and CDR2 is SQIVND (reference sequence). The CDR3 has 19 residues. The CDR3: CASSSYGLSGRANTGELFF. CDR3 DNA sequence: TGTGCCAGTAGTTCCTATGGACTAAGCGGGAGGGCGAACACCGGGGAGCTGTTTTTT.

V gene TRBV4-1 combines with J gene TRBJ2-1; 7 nucleotides line up with TRBD1. Germline assignment: CDR1 MGHRA and CDR2 YSYEKL. V lost 0 bases, J lost 5 bases, and 10 bases stayed unmatched. CDR3 length: 17 residues. The CDR3 coding sequence is TGCGCCAGCAGCCAAGACCCCGGGACAGCCGTAAACAATGAGCAGTTCTTC. It is translated as CASSQDPGTAVNNEQFF.